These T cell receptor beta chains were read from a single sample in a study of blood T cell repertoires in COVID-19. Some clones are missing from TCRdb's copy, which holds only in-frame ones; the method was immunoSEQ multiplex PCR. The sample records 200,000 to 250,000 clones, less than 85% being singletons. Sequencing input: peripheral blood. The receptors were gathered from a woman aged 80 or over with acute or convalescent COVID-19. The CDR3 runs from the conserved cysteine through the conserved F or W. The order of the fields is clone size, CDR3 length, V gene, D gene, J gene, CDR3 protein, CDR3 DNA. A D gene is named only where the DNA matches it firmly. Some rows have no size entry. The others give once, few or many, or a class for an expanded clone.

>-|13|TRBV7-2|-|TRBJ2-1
CASSLGLYNEQFF
TGTGCCAGCAGCTTAGGGCTCTACAATGAGCAGTTCTTC
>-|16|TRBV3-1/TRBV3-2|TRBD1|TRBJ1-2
CASSQGGTGNNYGYTF
TGTGCCAGCAGCCAAGGGGGGACAGGGAACAACTATGGCTACACCTTC
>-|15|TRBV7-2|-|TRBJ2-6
CASSLGRAGANVLTF
TGTGCCAGCAGCTTAGGGCGGGCTGGGGCCAACGTCCTGACTTTC
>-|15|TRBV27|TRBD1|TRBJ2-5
CASSPRLTGEETQYF
TGTGCCAGCAGTCCAAGATTGACAGGGGAGGAGACCCAGTACTTC
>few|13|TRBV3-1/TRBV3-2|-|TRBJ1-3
CASSQRGENTIYF
TGTGCCAGCAGCCAACGGGGAGAAAACACCATATATTTT
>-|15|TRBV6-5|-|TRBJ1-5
CATGQDPRSNQPQHF
TGTGCTACAGGCCAGGACCCCCGTAGCAATCAGCCCCAGCATTTT
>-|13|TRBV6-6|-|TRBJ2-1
CASSPPPRGEQFF
TGTGCCAGCAGCCCGCCGCCCAGGGGTGAGCAGTTCTTC
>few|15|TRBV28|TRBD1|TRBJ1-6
CASSFGDRHNSPLHF
TGTGCCAGCAGTTTTGGGGACAGGCATAATTCACCCCTCCACTTT
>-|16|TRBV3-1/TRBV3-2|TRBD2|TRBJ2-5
CASSQDGAGGMETQYF
TGTGCCAGCAGCCAAGACGGGGCGGGGGGCATGGAGACCCAGTACTTC
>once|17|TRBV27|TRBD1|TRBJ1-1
CASSLRGRQGANTEAFF
TGTGCCAGCAGTTTAAGGGGAAGACAGGGAGCGAACACTGAAGCTTTCTTT
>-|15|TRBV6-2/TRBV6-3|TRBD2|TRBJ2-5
CASSKAGGPQETQYF
TGTGCCAGCAGTAAGGCGGGGGGGCCCCAAGAGACCCAGTACTTC
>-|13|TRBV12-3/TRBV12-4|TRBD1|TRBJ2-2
CASSTTGVGELFF
TGTGCCAGCAGTACCACAGGGGTTGGGGAGCTGTTTTTT
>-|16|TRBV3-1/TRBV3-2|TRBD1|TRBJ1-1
CASSQGTGLMNTEAFF
TGTGCCAGCAGCCAAGGGACAGGGCTCATGAACACTGAAGCTTTCTTT
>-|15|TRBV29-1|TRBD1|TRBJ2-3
CSGQGECTKTDTQYF
TGCAGCGGACAGGGGGAGTGTACGAAGACAGATACGCAGTATTTT
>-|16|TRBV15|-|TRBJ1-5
CATSRDRGGGNQPQHF
TGTGCCACCAGCAGAGATAGGGGAGGAGGCAATCAGCCCCAGCATTTT
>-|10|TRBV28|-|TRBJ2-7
CASSGSEQYF
TGTGCCAGCAGCGGGAGCGAGCAGTACTTC
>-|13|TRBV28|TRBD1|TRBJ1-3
CASSGQGRNTIYF
TGTGCCAGCTCTGGACAGGGGAGGAACACCATATATTTT
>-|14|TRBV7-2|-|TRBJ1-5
CASSLALSNQPQHF
TGTGCCAGCAGCTTAGCGCTAAGTAATCAGCCCCAGCATTTT
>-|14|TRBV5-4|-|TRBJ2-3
CASSFPGRTDTQYF
TGTGCCAGCAGCTTTCCAGGGAGGACAGATACGCAGTATTTT
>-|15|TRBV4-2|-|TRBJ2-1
CASSQDANRVGEQFF
TGTGCCAGCAGCCAAGATGCGAACCGGGTTGGTGAGCAGTTCTTC
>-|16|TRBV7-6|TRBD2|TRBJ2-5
CASSLRTSGGAETQYF
TGTGCCAGCAGCTTAAGGACTAGCGGGGGGGCAGAGACCCAGTACTTC
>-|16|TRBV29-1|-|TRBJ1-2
CSVEEPPTGSRYGYTF
TGCAGCGTTGAAGAGCCCCCCACCGGGAGCCGATATGGCTACACCTTC
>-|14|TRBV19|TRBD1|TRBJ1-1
CASSIQGGNTEAFF
TGTGCCAGTAGTATTCAGGGGGGGAACACTGAAGCTTTCTTT
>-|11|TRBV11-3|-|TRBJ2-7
CASSGAVEQYF
TGTGCCAGCAGCGGGGCAGTCGAGCAGTACTTC